The 8 T cell receptor beta chains presented below share a single source sample, sequenced in a study of blood T cell repertoires in COVID-19. Assay: immunoSEQ multiplex PCR; the TCRdb copy retains only in-frame clones and omits some. Altogether about 190,000 clones are present, over 80% being singletons, with the ten largest covering around 8%. The sample taken for sequencing was peripheral blood. The receptor set was obtained from a woman in her sixties with COVID-19, enrolled during active disease.

The rearrangement uses TRBV19 and TRBJ1-6; 7 bases agree with TRBD1. The CDR3 is made up of 15 amino acids. The J segment lost 5 bases and the V segment lost 6 bases, leaving 7 bases of the junction unmatched. Per germline, CDR1 LNHDA and CDR2 SQIVND (reference sequence). The CDR3 sequence is CASRNDRDNNSPLHF. The DNA for the CDR3 is TGTGCCAGTAGAAATGACAGGGATAATAATTCACCCCTCCACTTT.

As for this clone: This sequence may be a read error, since a much larger clone differs from it by one base. The chain links TRBV11-3 to TRBJ1-1; D is ambiguous. V shed 2 bases and J shed 2 bases, with 6 bases lying between them. This CDR3 region has 13 residues. Germline V gene lookup returns CDR1 SGHNT and CDR2 YENEEA. CDR3 coding DNA: TGTGCCAGCAGCTTAAACAGAAACACTGAAGCTTTCTTT. Encoded protein: CASSLNRNTEAFF. The full variable domain, its missing parts supplied by reference TRBV11-3 and TRBJ1-1, is EAGVVQSPRYKIIEKKQPVAFWCNPISGHNTLYWYLQNLGQGPELLIRYENEEAVDDSQLPKDRFSAERLKGVDSTLKIQPAELGDSAVYLCASSLNRNTEAFFGQGTRLTVV.

The chain combines TRBV7-2 with TRBJ2-3; 8 nucleotides agree with TRBD2. J was trimmed by 2 bases and V by 5 bases; bases with no gene match: 3. The CDR3 sequence is 14 residues long. The germline V gene encodes CDR1 SGHTA and CDR2 FQGNSA. The CDR3 is CASSLGRATDTQYF. CDR3 DNA: TGTGCCAGCAGCCTCGGGAGGGCCACAGATACGCAGTATTTT.

This clone occurred a few times. The rearrangement uses TRBV3-1 (or the pseudogene TRBV3-2) and TRBJ2-3; possible D gene TRBD2, 6 bases. CDR3 length equals 16 residues. Trimming removed 1 base from V and 5 bases from J, with 16 bases in between. Per germline, CDR1 LGHDT and CDR2 YNNKEL (reference sequence). The chain's CDR3 is CASSQGLGGIVDTQYF. Written as DNA, the CDR3 is TGTGCCAGCAGCCAAGGCTTAGGCGGGATCGTAGATACGCAGTATTTT.

V gene TRBV5-1 combines with J gene TRBJ2-6; tentative D call: TRBD2 (5 bases). V lost 1 base and J lost 0, with 8 bases in between. Per the germline V gene, CDR1 is SGHRS and CDR2 is YFSETQ. The CDR3 is made up of 16 amino acids. The CDR3 nucleotides are TGCGCCAGCAGCTTGCAGGACTTCTCTGGGGCCAACGTCCTGACTTTC. Encoded protein: CASSLQDFSGANVLTF.

The chain joins TRBV19 to TRBJ1-2; no definite D call. This CDR3 contains 14 residues. Looked up from germline, CDR1 is LNHDA and CDR2 is SQIVND (reference sequence). Between the trimmed V and J ends, which lost 1 base and 9 bases, there was a span of 15 bases. For the CDR3, the DNA is TGTGCCAGTAGTATAGGGGAGGTTCCCCCTCGCTACACCTTC. Translation: CASSIGEVPPRYTF.

This clone showed up just once. The chain recombines TRBV28 with TRBJ2-7, with a tentative D call TRBD2 (6 bases). This CDR3 region has 13 residues. With 6 bases removed from V and 5 bases from J, the gap between germline ends came to 14 bases. Germline V gene lookup returns CDR1 MDHEN and CDR2 SYDVKM. This CDR3 reads CASRFSGSHEQYF. The CDR3 nucleotides read TGTGCCAGCAGATTTTCCGGGAGCCACGAGCAGTACTTC.

The gene calls are TRBV7-2 and TRBJ2-7; TRBD2 agrees at 7 bases. The CDR3 runs to 12 residues. V shed 5 bases and J 6 bases; nucleotides not matched to a gene: 4. Germline assignment: CDR1 SGHTA and CDR2 FQGNSA. CDR3 protein: CASSNSGGEQYF. CDR3 bases: TGTGCCAGCAGCAACTCGGGAGGCGAGCAGTACTTC. Using reference TRBV7-2 and TRBJ2-7 for the parts outside the CDR3, the full variable domain is GAGVSQSPSNKVTEKGKDVELRCDPISGHTALYWYRQSLGQGLEFLIYFQGNSAPDKSGLPSDRFSAERTGGSVSTLTIQRTQQEDSAVYLCASSNSGGEQYFGPGTRLTVT.